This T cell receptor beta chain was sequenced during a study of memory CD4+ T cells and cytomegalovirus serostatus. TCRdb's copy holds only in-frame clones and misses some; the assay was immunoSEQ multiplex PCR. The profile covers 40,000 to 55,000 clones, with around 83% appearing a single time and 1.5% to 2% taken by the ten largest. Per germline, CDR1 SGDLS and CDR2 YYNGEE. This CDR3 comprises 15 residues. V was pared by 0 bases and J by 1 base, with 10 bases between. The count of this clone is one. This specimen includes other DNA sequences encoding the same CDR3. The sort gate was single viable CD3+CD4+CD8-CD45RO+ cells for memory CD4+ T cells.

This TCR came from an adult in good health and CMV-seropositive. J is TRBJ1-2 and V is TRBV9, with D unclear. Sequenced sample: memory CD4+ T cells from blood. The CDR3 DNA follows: TGTGCCAGCAGCGTAGGGACCGGCAGTAACTATGGCTACACCTTC. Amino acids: CASSVGTGSNYGYTF.